The entry below describes one T cell receptor (beta chain). Germline trimming cut 10 bases from V and 0 bases from J; bases unmatched to any gene: 13. This CDR3 has 16 residues. CDR1 is MNHEY, CDR2 SMNVEV, per germline (reference sequence). Data came from immunoSEQ multiplex PCR; TCRdb stores just in-frame clones and leaves some out. Among some 240,000 clones listed, 75% to 90% were seen once. The data were obtained in a study of blood T cell repertoires in COVID-19. On the study more broadly: T cells, B-cell-depleted T cells, or PBMCs supplied cDNA or gDNA.

The sample consisted of peripheral blood. V gene TRBV27 combines with J gene TRBJ2-7; 9 bases are shared with TRBD1. This TCR was recovered from a man aged 55 to 69 who had recovered from COVID-19. The CDR3 DNA reads as TGTGCCACCAGGGGACAGGGAACCAGCAACTCCTACGAGCAGTACTTC. Amino acid sequence: CATRGQGTSNSYEQYF.